A selection of T cell receptor beta chains follows, all from one sample in a study of blood T cell repertoires in COVID-19. The method was immunoSEQ multiplex PCR; TCRdb's version includes in-frame clones alone and lacks a portion of them. The data hold fewer than 250,000 clones, with approximately 86% observed a single time. Sequenced: PBMCs or T cells enriched from blood (not recorded which). All receptors come from a woman aged 40 to 55 with acute COVID-19. CDR3s include the opening cysteine and the closing phenylalanine or tryptophan. D genes are given only for firm matches. The size entry is marked missing in some rows and otherwise reads once, few, many or a size class.

CDR3nt | CDR3aa | d_gene | len | j_gene | v_gene | abundance
TGTGCCAGCAGCGAGGATAACTACGAGCAGTACTTC | CASSEDNYEQYF | . | 12 | TRBJ2-7 | TRBV14 | .
TGTGCCAGCAGCCGAACCGGCGGGGTAGCTAACTATGGCTACACCTTC | CASSRTGGVANYGYTF | . | 16 | TRBJ1-2 | TRBV7-9 | few
TGTGCCAGCAGCGCCCGACAGGGCCCGACTAATTCACCCCTCCACTTT | CASSARQGPTNSPLHF | TRBD1 | 16 | TRBJ1-6 | TRBV9 | few
TGTGCCAGCAGTTTCGGGACAGGGGCCAACTATGGCTACACCTTC | CASSFGTGANYGYTF | TRBD1 | 15 | TRBJ1-2 | TRBV28 | .
TGTGCCAGCAGCTTACCCCCGGGACTAGCGGGTCCGCAGTATTTT | CASSLPPGLAGPQYF | TRBD2 | 15 | TRBJ2-3 | TRBV13 | once
TGTGCCAGCAGTGGCAGGCTAGTTCCGGCGGGGGAGCAGTTCTTC | CASSGRLVPAGEQFF | . | 15 | TRBJ2-1 | TRBV6-2/TRBV6-3 | .
TGTGCCAGCAGCGTAAGAGGGACAGTCATAACCTACGAGCAGTACTTC | CASSVRGTVITYEQYF | TRBD1 | 16 | TRBJ2-7 | TRBV5-4 | .
TGTGCCACCAGACCGGGACAGGGGAGACCAGGGAGCACTGAAGCTTTCTTT | CATRPGQGRPGSTEAFF | TRBD1 | 17 | TRBJ1-1 | TRBV24-1 | .
TGTGCCAGTAGTATCCGCGGGAGGACAATCTCCTATAATTCACCCCTCCACTTT | CASSIRGRTISYNSPLHF | . | 18 | TRBJ1-6 | TRBV19 | .
TGTGCCAGCAGCCCCAGTCTGGCCAACGTCCTGACTTTC | CASSPSLANVLTF | . | 13 | TRBJ2-6 | TRBV7-9 | .
TGCGCCAGCAGCTTCGGAGGCCCGGGAAACACCATATATTTT | CASSFGGPGNTIYF | . | 14 | TRBJ1-3 | TRBV5-1 | .
TGTGCCAGCAGTGAAAGTCGACAGGGGCGCTATGGCTACACCTTC | CASSESRQGRYGYTF | TRBD1 | 15 | TRBJ1-2 | TRBV2 | .
TGTGCCAGCAACCAAGGACAGGTACCAGGCACTGAAGCTTTCTTT | CASNQGQVPGTEAFF | TRBD1 | 15 | TRBJ1-1 | TRBV13 | .
TGCGCCAGCAGTGAGCAGGGTAGGAGAACGCAGTATTTT | CASSEQGRRTQYF | . | 13 | TRBJ2-3 | TRBV10-1 | .
TGTGCCAGCAGTTACTCGAATAGCGGGAGGGCCATGGATACGCAGTATTTT | CASSYSNSGRAMDTQYF | TRBD2 | 17 | TRBJ2-3 | TRBV6-2/TRBV6-3 | .
TGTGCCAGCAGTCTTCAGCGGGAGCAGTTCTTC | CASSLQREQFF | . | 11 | TRBJ2-1 | TRBV7-9 | .
TGTGCCAGCAGTCCACCCTATGGACAGGGAAACACTGAAGCTTTCTTT | CASSPPYGQGNTEAFF | TRBD1 | 16 | TRBJ1-1 | TRBV28 | once
TGTGCCAGCAGCACTAGCGCCGCCTACGAGCAGTACTTC | CASSTSAAYEQYF | TRBD2 | 13 | TRBJ2-7 | TRBV6-5 | .
TGTGCCAGCAGCTCTTCGGCAGTTCGGGCCGGGGAGCTGTTTTTT | CASSSSAVRAGELFF | . | 15 | TRBJ2-2 | TRBV11-3 | .
TGTGCCAGTAGTTCCAGGTGGGAGAGCTACACCTTC | CASSSRWESYTF | . | 12 | TRBJ1-2 | TRBV19 | .
TGTGCCAGCAGTTTTTCAGGGGCTTACAATCAGCCCCAGCATTTT | CASSFSGAYNQPQHF | . | 15 | TRBJ1-5 | TRBV28 | .
TGTGCCAGCAGTCCTCCCCGGCAGGGTAGCAATCAGCCCCAGCATTTT | CASSPPRQGSNQPQHF | . | 16 | TRBJ1-5 | TRBV27 | .
TGTGCCAGTAGGGCAGGGGGCGCGGGCAATCAGCCCCAGCATTTT | CASRAGGAGNQPQHF | TRBD1 | 15 | TRBJ1-5 | TRBV19 | .
TGTGCCAGCAGCGTAGCTACGGGTTGGACAGGGGATGAAAAACTGTTTTTT | CASSVATGWTGDEKLFF | TRBD1 | 17 | TRBJ1-4 | TRBV9 | .
TGTGCCAGCAGCTTAATGGGGGGGCGGAGGACCACTGAAGCTTTCTTT | CASSLMGGRRTTEAFF | . | 16 | TRBJ1-1 | TRBV11-3 | .
TGCAGTGCTACAAATCAAAATACGCAGTATTTT | CSATNQNTQYF | . | 11 | TRBJ2-3 | TRBV20-1 | few
TGTGCCAGCAGCCAGGGGGGGAACACCGGGGAGCTGTTTTTT | CASSQGGNTGELFF | . | 14 | TRBJ2-2 | TRBV14 | .
TGTGCCAGCAGTTTAGCGGGAAGCCGGGACATTCAGTACTTC | CASSLAGSRDIQYF | . | 14 | TRBJ2-4 | TRBV28 | .
TGTGCCAGCAGCTTAAAACAGGCGAACACTGAAGCTTTCTTT | CASSLKQANTEAFF | . | 14 | TRBJ1-1 | TRBV13 | once
TGTGCCGCGCGGGCCCAATCTGGCTACACCTTC | CAARAQSGYTF | . | 11 | TRBJ1-2 | TRBV28 | .
TGTGCCAGCAGTGATGGGACAGAAATTGAAGCTTTCTTT | CASSDGTEIEAFF | TRBD1 | 13 | TRBJ1-1 | TRBV2 | .
TGTGCCAGCAGAAAAGACGGGACAGGGAACTACGAGCAGTACTTC | CASRKDGTGNYEQYF | TRBD1 | 15 | TRBJ2-7 | TRBV7-2 | .
TGTGCCAGCAAGCTCCGTAGACAGAACACCGGGGAGCTGTTTTTT | CASKLRRQNTGELFF | . | 15 | TRBJ2-2 | TRBV6-5 | .
TGTGCCAGCAGCCGAGGACAGGGTGGGGGCTCTGGAAACACCATATATTTT | CASSRGQGGGSGNTIYF | TRBD1 | 17 | TRBJ1-3 | TRBV3-1/TRBV3-2 | .
TGTGCCAGCAGCGCGTCGGACAGCAGCACTGAAGCTTTCTTT | CASSASDSSTEAFF | . | 14 | TRBJ1-1 | TRBV5-6 | .
TGTGCCAGCAGAGCGACGGCTGGCCTGTACGAGCAGTACTTC | CASRATAGLYEQYF | . | 14 | TRBJ2-7 | TRBV27 | .
TGTGCCAGCAGCCCCCGGGCGGGGCCGGGGGGGGCCAACGTCCTGACTTTC | CASSPRAGPGGANVLTF | . | 17 | TRBJ2-6 | TRBV7-2 | .